These 27 T cell receptor beta chains were all obtained from the same sample, sequenced in a study of T-cell reconstitution after alpha-beta-depleted transplantation in children. Unique molecular identifiers were incorporated when the TCRbeta library was constructed. TCRdb itself ran the PCR reads through MiXCR, one entry per CDR3 protein. This table holds over 550,000 distinct CDR3 sequences, over 9.5% found once. Sample: PBMCs from the stem cell graft donor, taken from the stem cell graft. The receptors were sampled from a human donor who donated a stem cell graft to a child with acute myeloid leukemia.

This clonotype was recorded a few times. The V gene is TRBV27, the J gene TRBJ1-1, with D possibly matching TRBD1 (5 bases). The germline V gene has CDR1 MNHEY and CDR2 SMNVEV (reference sequence). The CDR3 length is 16 residues. The germline V and J ends were trimmed by 8 bases and 0 bases, with 19 bases remaining between them. CDR3 sequence: CASHWGSGQLNTEAFF. In nucleotides, the CDR3 is TGTGCCAGCCACTGGGGGTCAGGGCAACTGAACACTGAAGCTTTCTTT.

This clonotype has just a few counts. The chain recombines TRBV6-2 or TRBV6-3 with TRBJ1-2, with D unresolved. This CDR3 has 13 residues. Germline CDR1 MNHEY, CDR2 SVGEGT. V lost 0 bases and J lost 5, with 7 bases in between. The CDR3 DNA reads TGTGCCAGCAGTTACTCCCTACAATATGGCTACACCTTC. Encoded protein: CASSYSLQYGYTF.

This clonotype has a count of ten or more. The germline gene is not matched at one end of the junction; a read error may be the cause. The chain couples TRBV12-3 or TRBV12-4 to TRBJ2-1, with 9 bases that match TRBD2. The CDR3 contains 11 residues. CDR3 bases: TGTGCCAGCAGTTTGGCGGGAGGGCCGCTCTTC. Protein sequence: CASSLAGGPLF.

The CDR3 loop reads CASAQTGGQPTDTQYF. CDR3 in DNA: TGTGCCAGCGCCCAGACCGGAGGACAGCCCACAGATACGCAGTATTTT. The rearrangement links TRBV6-1 to TRBJ2-3; tentative D call: TRBD1 (6 bases). Germline V gene data show CDR1 as MNHNS and CDR2 as SASEGT. With 8 bases removed from V and 2 bases from J, the gap between germline ends came to 20 bases. The CDR3 has 16 amino acids.

Here the CDR3 DNA reads TGTGCCAGCAGCCCACCGGGACTAGCGGGAGCAGATACGCAGTATTTT. Translation gives CASSPPGLAGADTQYF. The chain joins TRBV14 to TRBJ2-3; 14 positions match TRBD2. There are 16 residues in the CDR3. Germline-derived CDR1 and CDR2 are SGHDN and FVKESK. The V gene end was trimmed by 4 bases and the J gene end by 4 bases; junction bases not matched to a gene: 4.

The chain links TRBV27 to TRBJ2-1; TRBD2 matches 7 bases. V was pared by 6 bases and J by 12 bases, with 11 bases of the junction left unmatched. CDR1 is MNHEY, CDR2 SMNVEV, per germline (reference sequence). The length of the CDR3 is 13 residues. DNA for the CDR3: TGTGCCAGCAGGGCTAGCGGAGATCCTGGGCAGTTCTTC. Translating gives CASRASGDPGQFF.

The chain employs TRBV20-1 and TRBJ2-3, with D perhaps matching TRBD1 or TRBD2 (6 bases each). Germline V gene sequence: CDR1 DFQATT, CDR2 SNEGSKA (reference sequence). This CDR3 contains 15 residues. The V and J ends lost 3 bases and 2 bases respectively, with 15 bases between them. CDR3 DNA sequence: TGCAGTGCTAGGGGGCGGGACACCTACACAGATACGCAGTATTTT. Its protein is CSARGRDTYTDTQYF.

This clonotype was detected ten times or more. V gene TRBV12-3 or TRBV12-4 combines with J gene TRBJ1-6; TRBD1 is a possible D gene (5 bases). Between the trimmed V and J ends, which lost 5 bases and 10 bases, there was a span of 18 bases. The CDR3 consists of 15 residues. Here the CDR3 reads CASSISGTAMSPLHF. The CDR3 coding sequence is TGTGCCAGCAGTATCTCCGGGACTGCAATGTCACCCCTCCACTTT.

This rearrangement joins TRBV6-2 or TRBV6-3 to TRBJ1-1; D not certain. This CDR3 spans 13 amino acids. V gave up 2 bases and J gave up 7 bases, with 11 bases separating them. The germline CDR1 and CDR2 sequences are MNHEY and SVGEGT. The DNA of the CDR3 is TGTGCCAGCAGTTACCCCTGGACCGATGAAGCTTTCTTT. It specifies CASSYPWTDEAFF.

The sample holds many counts of this clonotype. V gene TRBV6-6 combines with J gene TRBJ1-1; D perhaps matches TRBD1 (5 bases). The V end lost 4 bases, the J end lost 5 bases, and 11 bases lay between the germline ends. Germline loops: CDR1 MNHNY, CDR2 SVGAGI (reference sequence). This CDR3 is 13 amino acids long. The CDR3 reads CASSFQGGTEAFF. The DNA for the CDR3 is TGTGCCAGCAGTTTTCAGGGTGGAACTGAAGCTTTCTTT.

This chain uses TRBV30 with TRBJ2-3; 10 bases align to TRBD1. CDR1 GTSNPN and CDR2 SVGIG come from the germline V gene (reference sequence). J gave up 5 bases and V 3 bases, and 8 bases lay outside the gene matches. The CDR3 is 15 residues long. As DNA, the CDR3 is TGTGCCTGGAGATTCCGGGACAGGGGTCGAGATACGCAGTATTTT. It translates to CAWRFRDRGRDTQYF.

The chain employs TRBV29-1 and TRBJ2-3; 7 nucleotides line up with TRBD1. The CDR3 is 15 residues long. After removal of 4 bases from V and 2 bases from J, the junction contained 9 bases not matched to a gene. Germline CDR1 reads SQVTM; CDR2 reads ANQGSEA. CDR3 loop: CSVGGARGPTDTQYF. CDR3 sequence (DNA): TGCAGCGTTGGGGGCGCGAGGGGGCCCACAGATACGCAGTATTTT.

The genes are TRBV9 and TRBJ1-2; perhaps TRBD1 as D (5 bases). The length of the CDR3 is 13 residues. V was pared by 0 bases and J by 6 bases, with 9 bases between. The V gene's germline CDR1 is SGDLS and CDR2 YYNGEE. CDR3 nucleotide sequence: TGTGCCAGCAGCGTAGGCCAGGGCGATGGCTACACCTTC. This codes for CASSVGQGDGYTF.

This rearrangement joins TRBV5-5 to TRBJ2-7; 9 nucleotides align to TRBD1. The trim removed 4 bases at V and 3 bases at J, leaving 8 bases unmatched. Germline CDR1 SGHKS, CDR2 YYEKEE (reference sequence). The CDR3 length is 15 residues. The CDR3 nucleotides read TGTGCCAGCAGCGTACAGGGGGCCCCCCGCTACGAGCAGTACTTC. It is translated as CASSVQGAPRYEQYF. The full variable domain, its missing parts supplied by reference TRBV5-5 and TRBJ2-7, is DAGVTQSPTHLIKTRGQQVTLRCSPISGHKSVSWYQQVLGQGPQFIFQYYEKEERGRGNFPDRFSARQFPNYSSELNVNALLLGDSALYLCASSVQGAPRYEQYFGPGTRLTVT.

The gene calls are TRBV7-3 and TRBJ2-1; weak D call: TRBD2 (5 bases). V shed 5 bases and J shed 6 bases, with 17 bases lying between them. The CDR3 is 15 amino acids. Germline values: CDR1 SGHTA, CDR2 FQGTGA. The CDR3 region is CASSPTPGSGNEQFF. In DNA form, the CDR3 reads TGTGCCAGCAGCCCGACGCCGGGATCCGGCAATGAGCAGTTCTTC. Based on the CDR3 plus reference TRBV7-3 and TRBJ2-1, the full variable domain is GAGVSQTPSNKVTEKGKYVELRCDPISGHTALYWYRQSLGQGPEFLIYFQGTGAADDSGLPNDRFFAVRPEGSVSTLKIQRTERGDSAVYLCASSPTPGSGNEQFFGPGTRLTVL.

The chain employs TRBV4-2 and TRBJ2-1; D call uncertain. Germline V lookup: CDR1 LGHNA, CDR2 YNFKEQ. The CDR3 extends over 15 amino acids. Trimming removed 8 bases at V and 0 bases at J, with 14 bases between. The CDR3 DNA is TGTGCCAGCGGCCCCAGGCCGAGCTCCTACAATGAGCAGTTCTTC. It yields the protein CASGPRPSSYNEQFF.

This clonotype came up a few times. The chain combines TRBV29-1 with TRBJ2-5, with D unresolved. CDR3 length equals 13 residues. Trimming removed 4 bases at V and 5 bases at J, with 14 bases between. Germline CDR1 is SQVTM and CDR2 is ANQGSEA. The CDR3 protein is CSVAAGPRETQYF. In nucleotides, the CDR3 is TGCAGCGTTGCAGCTGGGCCCCGGGAGACCCAGTACTTC.

The table lists this clonotype with many counts. The gene calls are TRBV7-9 and TRBJ2-7; possible D gene TRBD2, 5 bases. The length of the CDR3 is 14 residues. Germline lookup yields CDR1 SEHNR and CDR2 FQNEAQ (reference sequence). The ends were cut back, 4 bases at V and 2 bases at J, with 12 bases in the middle. CDR3 sequence reads: CASSSDSGTYEQYF. The CDR3 region has the DNA TGTGCCAGCAGCTCGGACTCGGGCACCTACGAGCAGTACTTC. The full variable domain, rest sourced from reference TRBV7-9 and TRBJ2-7, is DTGVSQNPRHKITKRGQNVTFRCDPISEHNRLYWYRQTLGQGPEFLTYFQNEAQLEKSRLLSDRFSAERPKGSFSTLEIQRTEQGDSAMYLCASSSDSGTYEQYFGPGTRLTVT.

This sequence joins TRBV20-1 and TRBJ2-7, with TRBD2 matching over 8 bases. The CDR3 is 16 residues long. CDR1 is DFQATT, CDR2 SNEGSKA, per germline (reference sequence). With V trimmed by 3 bases and J by 5 bases, 15 bases remained unmatched. The CDR3 loop is CSARGSGRTLGDEQYF. CDR3 DNA: TGCAGTGCTAGGGGCAGCGGGAGAACCCTCGGGGACGAGCAGTACTTC.

The chain employs TRBV7-2 and TRBJ2-1; 9 bases agree with TRBD2. This CDR3 spans 16 amino acids. Germline V gives CDR1 SGHTA, CDR2 FQGNSA. V trimming: 5 bases; J trimming: 6 bases; junction bases outside the gene matches: 11. In DNA, the CDR3 is TGTGCCAGCAGCCCGCCGGGACTAGCATCTAGCAATGAGCAGTTCTTC. This codes for CASSPPGLASSNEQFF.

The rearrangement links TRBV5-1 to TRBJ2-1; the match to TRBD1 covers 9 bases. This CDR3 is 15 amino acids long. Trimming removed 0 bases from V and 7 bases from J; junction bases left unmatched: 5. Per germline, CDR1 SGHRS and CDR2 YFSETQ. The CDR3 DNA is TGCGCCAGCAGCTTGGGACAGGGGGTATCTAATGAGCAGTTCTTC. Amino acid sequence: CASSLGQGVSNEQFF.

The CDR3 here is CATRRLADSGGELFF. The DNA of the CDR3 is TGTGCCACCCGACGGCTAGCGGATTCAGGCGGGGAGCTGTTTTTT. This sequence joins TRBV27 and TRBJ2-2; TRBD2 matches 7 bases. Per the germline V gene, CDR1 is MNHEY and CDR2 is SMNVEV (reference sequence). J was trimmed by 7 bases and V by 10 bases; bases with no gene match: 15. The CDR3 sequence is 15 residues long.

This clonotype turned up a few times. V usage is TRBV7-6 and J usage is TRBJ2-5, with 7 bases fitting TRBD2. There are 18 residues in the CDR3. Germline assignment: CDR1 SGHVS and CDR2 FNYEAQ. The V and J ends lost 4 bases and 5 bases, in that order; junction bases with no gene match: 19. This CDR3 reads CASSSSLIRAGTGETQYF. For the CDR3, the DNA is TGTGCCAGCAGCTCGTCGCTGATCCGAGCGGGAACGGGGGAGACCCAGTACTTC.

V is TRBV25-1 and J is TRBJ2-1; 12 bases are shared with TRBD2. The CDR3 is 15 residues long. V trimming: 6 bases; J trimming: 14 bases; junction bases outside the gene matches: 14. Germline-derived CDR1 and CDR2 are MGHDK and SYGVNS. In DNA, the CDR3 is TGTGCCAGCAGCAAGGCTAGCGGGAGGGCCGGTGGGAAGTTCTTC. Its translation is CASSKASGRAGGKFF.

This clonotype came up many times. This chain links TRBV20-1 with TRBJ1-1, with unresolved D. V shed 3 bases and J shed 1 base, with 15 bases lying between them. The length of the CDR3 is 15 residues. CDR1 and CDR2 from the germline V gene are DFQATT and SNEGSKA (reference sequence). The CDR3 nucleotides are TGCAGTGCTAGTAAGGTCAGCACGCGGAACACTGAAGCTTTCTTT. This encodes CSASKVSTRNTEAFF.

This clonotype came up a few times. V usage is TRBV5-1 and J usage is TRBJ2-1; D might be TRBD2 (5 bases). This CDR3 is built from 14 residues. Trimming removed 6 bases at V and 7 bases at J, with 17 bases between. Germline CDR1 reads SGHRS; CDR2 reads YFSETQ. The CDR3 DNA reads as TGCGCCAGCACCGGGGAGCGTGGTGTGAATGAGCAGTTCTTC. Translating it yields CASTGERGVNEQFF. Supplemented by reference TRBV5-1 and TRBJ2-1, the full variable domain reads KAGVTQTPRYLIKTRGQQVTLSCSPISGHRSVSWYQQTPGQGLQFLFEYFSETQRNKGNFPGRFSGRQFSNSRSEMNVSTLELGDSALYLCASTGERGVNEQFFGPGTRLTVL.

This clonotype showed up just a few times. CDR3 nucleotides: TGTGCCAGCAGTTACTCGGGAGGGAGTTCCCCCAATGAGCAGTTCTTC. Its protein is CASSYSGGSSPNEQFF. This rearrangement joins TRBV6-5 to TRBJ2-1; 7 bases are shared with TRBD2. This CDR3 has 16 residues. From germline, CDR1 is MNHEY and CDR2 SVGAGI. V shed 0 bases, J shed 6 bases, and the junction held 8 bases outside the gene matches.